A single sample gave rise to the 32 T cell receptor beta chains below, sequenced in a study of T cells after posttransplantation cyclophosphamide. The assay was immunoSEQ multiplex PCR, and TCRdb's table has in-frame clones only and misses some. This sample carries 10,000 to 13,000 clones, none of them present only once. Busulfan-fludarabine conditioning, marrow transplant, and cyclophosphamide on days +3 and +4 were administered. This specimen consisted of PBMCs, obtained after allogeneic stem cell transplant with posttransplant cyclophosphamide. All receptors come from a female patient in her thirties or forties who received an allogeneic stem cell transplant from a related donor, was CMV-positive, and had no GVHD. The graft donor may account for some of the T cells.

This clone showed up many times. V is TRBV5-1 and J is TRBJ2-5; 7 nucleotides agree with TRBD1. Germline assignment: CDR1 SGHRS and CDR2 YFSETQ. V dropped 4 bases and J dropped 3; count of bases not matched to a gene: 6. This CDR3 spans 14 amino acids. CDR3 loop: CASSQGQLKETQYF. CDR3 DNA sequence: TGCGCCAGCAGCCAGGGACAGCTTAAAGAGACCCAGTACTTC.

This clone has a count of ten or more. This chain uses TRBV7-9 with TRBJ1-3, with 7 bases fitting TRBD1. J was trimmed by 4 bases and V by 0 bases; bases with no gene match: 3. This CDR3 contains 15 residues. Germline V gene sequence: CDR1 SEHNR, CDR2 FQNEAQ (reference sequence). The CDR3 sequence is CASSLALGQGNTIYF. CDR3 DNA: TGTGCCAGCAGCTTAGCGCTGGGACAGGGAAACACCATATATTTT.

This clone was seen at least ten times. The CDR3 loop is CASSETSGSSNEQFF. CDR3 sequence (DNA): TGTGCCAGCAGTGAGACTAGCGGGAGTAGCAATGAGCAGTTCTTC. The chain uses TRBV6-1 and TRBJ2-1; the match to TRBD2 covers 12 bases. The CDR3 contains 15 residues. The V and J ends lost 3 bases and 6 bases, in that order; junction bases with no gene match: 3. Germline V gene lookup returns CDR1 MNHNS and CDR2 SASEGT.

There are many counts of this clone. J is TRBJ2-2 and V is TRBV27; TRBD2 aligns across 8 bases. The CDR3 runs 15 residues. V lost 0 bases and J lost 6; bases outside the gene matches: 3. CDR1 and CDR2 (germline): MNHEY, SMNVEV (reference sequence). CDR3 residues: CASSLSVGGAGELFF. As DNA, the CDR3 is TGTGCCAGCAGTTTATCGGTCGGGGGGGCCGGGGAGCTGTTTTTT.

This clone was observed at least ten times. The chain links TRBV7-8 to TRBJ2-5; D perhaps matches TRBD1 (6 bases). V was shortened by 6 bases and J by 5 bases, with 19 bases between the two germline ends. Germline CDR1 is SGHVS and CDR2 is FQNEAQ. The CDR3 totals 15 residues. This CDR3 is CASRLNLQGSETQYF. As DNA, the CDR3 is TGTGCCAGCAGACTGAACCTACAGGGTTCGGAGACCCAGTACTTC.

This clone was found many times. The rearrangement uses TRBV19 and TRBJ2-4; TRBD2 matches at 10 bases. The CDR3 spans 15 residues. Germline assignment: CDR1 LNHDA and CDR2 SQIVND (reference sequence). J was trimmed by 2 bases and V by 11 bases; bases with no gene match: 9. CDR3 nucleotide sequence: TGTGCCTCATTGTCTAGCGGGAGAACCAAAAACATTCAGTACTTC. Translated, it gives CASLSSGRTKNIQYF.

This clone occurred many times. The rearrangement joins TRBV7-9 to TRBJ2-1, with unresolved D. CDR1 SEHNR and CDR2 FQNEAQ come from the germline V gene (reference sequence). The CDR3 has 10 amino acids. V lost 6 bases to trimming and J lost 9 bases, with 6 bases between them. The CDR3 region is CASSIIEQFF. CDR3 nucleotides: TGTGCCAGCAGTATTATTGAGCAGTTCTTC.

This clone was seen ten or more times. The V and J genes are TRBV19 and TRBJ1-5; TRBD1 might be the D (6 bases). This CDR3 is built from 16 residues. Germline V gene data show CDR1 as LNHDA and CDR2 as SQIVND (reference sequence). V lost 7 bases to trimming and J lost 0 bases, with 16 bases between them. CDR3 amino acids: CASTEDSLTSNQPQHF. DNA of the CDR3: TGTGCCAGTACCGAGGACAGTTTGACTAGCAATCAGCCCCAGCATTTT.

This clone has ten or more counts. The genes are TRBV27 and TRBJ2-7, with no clear D. Germline CDR1 and CDR2: MNHEY and SMNVEV (reference sequence). V shed 0 bases and J shed 3 bases, with 9 bases lying between them. This CDR3 is built from 14 residues. As DNA, the CDR3 is TGTGCCAGCAGTTTATCCGGTTACCGCTACGAGCAGTACTTC. Translating it yields CASSLSGYRYEQYF.

This clone was recorded many times. The CDR3 sequence: CASSPRQGDTEAFF. In DNA, the CDR3 is TGTGCCAGTAGTCCACGACAGGGAGACACTGAAGCTTTCTTT. The chain has TRBV19 and TRBJ1-1, with 7 bases lining up with TRBD1. The CDR3 loop spans 14 amino acids. Germline CDR1 and CDR2: LNHDA and SQIVND (reference sequence). The junction had 6 bases not matched to a gene; V was cut back by 5 bases and J by 3 bases.

This clone was observed at least ten times. The J gene is TRBJ1-5, the V gene TRBV7-6, with 7 bases aligning to TRBD1. The junction had 6 bases not matched to a gene; V was cut back by 0 bases and J by 4 bases. The CDR3 has 16 amino acids. Germline V gene data show CDR1 as SGHVS and CDR2 as FNYEAQ. In nucleotides, the CDR3 is TGTGCCAGCAGCTTAGCTTACAGGGGTGCGAATCAGCCCCAGCATTTT. It yields the protein CASSLAYRGANQPQHF.

This clone appeared many times. The chain is built from TRBV11-2 and TRBJ2-2; TRBD1 agrees at 9 bases. Germline CDR1 reads SGHAT; CDR2 reads FQNNGV. V was pared by 5 bases and J by 2 bases, with 6 bases of the junction left unmatched. The CDR3 runs 16 residues. The CDR3 loop is CASSPPGQGNTGELFF. As DNA, the CDR3 is TGTGCCAGCAGCCCGCCGGGACAGGGAAACACCGGGGAGCTGTTTTTT.

In this sample, this clone turned up many times. This sequence joins TRBV11-2 and TRBJ2-5, with 11 bases identical to TRBD2. V lost 2 bases to trimming and J lost 4 bases; unmatched junction nucleotides: 3. This CDR3 region has 15 residues. CDR1 is SGHAT and CDR2 is FQNNGV in the germline V gene. The CDR3 DNA reads as TGTGCCAGCAGCTTAAGGGGGACTAGCGGAGAGACCCAGTACTTC. Residues: CASSLRGTSGETQYF. The full variable domain, in which reference TRBV11-2 and TRBJ2-5 provide the parts outside the CDR3, is EAGVAQSPRYKIIEKRQSVAFWCNPISGHATLYWYQQILGQGPKLLIQFQNNGVVDDSQLPKDRFSAERLKGVDSTLKIQPAKLEDSAVYLCASSLRGTSGETQYFGPGTRLLVL.

In this sample, this clone turned up many times. The chain carries TRBV11-2 and TRBJ2-1; 10 bases line up with TRBD2. With 6 bases clipped from V and 7 bases from J, the junction kept 9 bases outside the gene matches. The CDR3 covers 15 residues. CDR1 and CDR2 from the germline V gene are SGHAT and FQNNGV. The CDR3 DNA reads as TGTGCCAGCAGGTCTATTGGACTAGCGGAAAATGAGCAGTTCTTC. Its protein is CASRSIGLAENEQFF.

This clone occurred many times. The rearrangement joins TRBV12-5 to TRBJ1-1; no reliable D call. V shed 1 base and J shed 1 base, with 13 bases lying between them. Looked up from germline, CDR1 is LGHNT and CDR2 is FRNRAP. The CDR3 loop spans 16 amino acids. The CDR3 loop reads CASGLDSRDGNTEAFF. The CDR3 DNA reads TGTGCTAGTGGTTTGGACTCCCGGGATGGGAACACTGAAGCTTTCTTT.

This clone showed up just a few times. This sequence joins TRBV21-1 and TRBJ2-5; the table's D gene call, TRBD2, was not cross checked with the DNA. TRBV21-1 corresponds to a pseudogene. The CDR3 totals 14 residues. CDR3 bases: TGTGCCAGCAGCGAGAGGTGGATAGCGGAGACCCAGTACTTC. It specifies CASSERWIAETQYF.

This clone was picked up many times. The chain employs TRBV7-2 and TRBJ2-5; a possible D gene is TRBD2 (6 bases). Germline CDR1 SGHTA, CDR2 FQGNSA. The germline V and J ends were trimmed by 0 bases and 7 bases, with 21 bases remaining between them. CDR3 length: 17 residues. This chain's CDR3 is CASSLAMYSGSTGTQYF. DNA of the CDR3: TGTGCCAGCAGCTTAGCGATGTATAGCGGCTCCACCGGGACCCAGTACTTC.

This clone was observed at least ten times. The chain employs TRBV6-1 and TRBJ1-1; no reliable D call. Between the trimmed V and J ends, which lost 9 bases and 3 bases, there was a span of 11 bases. The CDR3 totals 12 residues. Germline assignment: CDR1 MNHNS and CDR2 SASEGT. The CDR3 sequence is CASQLRDTEAFF. CDR3 bases: TGTGCCAGTCAGCTGCGGGACACTGAAGCTTTCTTT.

This sequence joins TRBV10-1 and TRBJ2-5; 8 bases fit TRBD1. The J call may not be correct, given that the DNA end is closer to TRBJ2-7. Looked up from germline, CDR1 is WNHNN and CDR2 is SYGVQD (reference sequence). The CDR3 is made up of 14 amino acids. The CDR3 region is CASSDSDRGYEQYF. The CDR3 DNA is TGCGCCAGCAGTGATTCTGACAGGGGCTACGAGCAGTACTTC.

This clone was counted at least ten times. The chain couples TRBV5-5 to TRBJ2-7, with 9 bases matching TRBD1. With V trimmed by 2 bases and J by 1 base, 7 bases remained unmatched. Germline V gene lookup returns CDR1 SGHKS and CDR2 YYEKEE (reference sequence). This CDR3 has 16 amino acids. CDR3 DNA sequence: TGTGCCAGCAGCTTCGGGTGGGGGACAGGGTCCTACGAGCAGTACTTC. Translated: CASSFGWGTGSYEQYF. The full variable domain, completed using reference TRBV5-5 and TRBJ2-7, is DAGVTQSPTHLIKTRGQQVTLRCSPISGHKSVSWYQQVLGQGPQFIFQYYEKEERGRGNFPDRFSARQFPNYSSELNVNALLLGDSALYLCASSFGWGTGSYEQYFGPGTRLTVT.

This clone was recorded many times. The chain employs TRBV7-6 and TRBJ1-1; the D is unclear. Germline V gives CDR1 SGHVS, CDR2 FNYEAQ. The V end lost 5 bases, the J end lost 0 bases, and 7 bases lay between the germline ends. This CDR3 has 13 residues. Here the CDR3 DNA reads TGTGCCAGCAGCCCCGGGATGAACACTGAAGCTTTCTTT. Its protein is CASSPGMNTEAFF.

This clone was seen ten or more times. The V call is TRBV11-3, the J call TRBJ1-1; D is unclear. CDR1 and CDR2 from the germline V gene are SGHNT and YENEEA. Trimming pared 1 base from V and 2 bases from J, leaving 5 bases between. CDR3 length: 13 amino acids. Written as DNA, the CDR3 is TGTGCCAGCAGCTTAGGCGGTAACACTGAAGCTTTCTTT. Encoded protein: CASSLGGNTEAFF.

Many counts were recorded for this clone. The chain couples TRBV30 to TRBJ2-3; the D is unclear. The CDR3 sequence is 12 residues long. CDR1 and CDR2 (germline): GTSNPN, SVGIG (reference sequence). V was shortened by 0 bases and J by 5 bases, with 6 bases between the two germline ends. CDR3 sequence (DNA): TGTGCCTGGAGTGTCCAGCGAGATACGCAGTATTTT. Translation: CAWSVQRDTQYF.

This clone has a count of ten or more. The chain joins TRBV30 to TRBJ2-1; possible D gene TRBD2, 6 bases. Trimming pared 4 bases from V and 9 bases from J, leaving 13 bases between. This CDR3 region has 12 residues. In germline, CDR1 is GTSNPN, CDR2 SVGIG (reference sequence). The CDR3 sequence: CAWTRGAGEQFF. The CDR3 DNA reads TGTGCCTGGACCCGGGGAGCGGGTGAGCAGTTCTTC. Using reference TRBV30 and TRBJ2-1 for the parts outside the CDR3, the full variable domain is SQTIHQWPATLVQPVGSPLSLECTVEGTSNPNLYWYRQAAGRGLQLLFYSVGIGQISSEVPQNLSASRPQDRQFILSSKKLLLSDSGFYLCAWTRGAGEQFFGPGTRLTVL.

This clone was observed at least ten times. The gene calls are TRBV28 and TRBJ2-7, with 11 bases aligning to TRBD2. This CDR3 contains 15 residues. The V gene end was trimmed by 5 bases and the J gene end by 0 bases; junction bases not matched to a gene: 3. Germline V gives CDR1 MDHEN, CDR2 SYDVKM. CDR3: CASSQTSGTSYEQYF. CDR3 DNA sequence: TGTGCCAGCAGTCAGACTAGCGGGACCTCCTACGAGCAGTACTTC. The whole variable domain, remainder taken from reference TRBV28 and TRBJ2-7, is DVKVTQSSRYLVKRTGEKVFLECVQDMDHENMFWYRQDPGLGLRLIYFSYDVKMKEKGDIPEGYSVSREKKERFSLILESASTNQTSMYLCASSQTSGTSYEQYFGPGTRLTVT.

In its sample, this clone was seen many times. This chain links TRBV5-1 with TRBJ2-3; no clear D. Between the trimmed V and J ends, which lost 1 base and 1 base, there was a span of 10 bases. Germline V gene sequence: CDR1 SGHRS, CDR2 YFSETQ. There are 15 residues in the CDR3. CDR3 sequence (DNA): TGCGCCAGCAGCTTGAGAGCATTGGGCACAGATACGCAGTATTTT. Translating gives CASSLRALGTDTQYF.

This clone has a count of ten or more. The chain carries TRBV19 and TRBJ1-1; no firm D call. The CDR3 is 14 residues long. Germline V CDR1 and CDR2: LNHDA, SQIVND (reference sequence). V was trimmed by 6 bases and J by 6 bases, leaving 17 bases between them. The CDR3, as DNA: TGTGCCAGTAGCTTACCGACGGGGTCCGCTGAAGCTTTCTTT. It specifies CASSLPTGSAEAFF.

The sample holds many counts of this clone. This sequence joins TRBV30 and TRBJ2-2, with a possible D match to TRBD2 (5 bases). V lost 3 bases to trimming and J lost 3 bases, with 14 bases between them. CDR3 length equals 15 residues. CDR1 is GTSNPN and CDR2 is SVGIG in the germline V gene (reference sequence). Here the CDR3 reads CAWRSGRGYTGELFF. CDR3 coding DNA: TGTGCCTGGAGAAGTGGGAGAGGGTACACCGGGGAGCTGTTTTTT.

This clone was detected ten times or more. The rearrangement uses TRBV5-1 and TRBJ2-3; tentative D call: TRBD2 (7 bases). V lost 3 bases, J lost 1 base, and 18 bases lay in between. CDR3 length: 17 residues. CDR1 is SGHRS and CDR2 is YFSETQ in the germline V gene. The CDR3 nucleotides are TGCGCCAGCAGCTGGAGCTCTGCGGGGGCGGGCACAGATACGCAGTATTTT. Protein sequence: CASSWSSAGAGTDTQYF.

This clone was detected many times. V usage is TRBV2 and J usage is TRBJ2-2; 11 nucleotides line up with TRBD2. The CDR3 totals 17 residues. Trimming took 6 bases from V and 8 from J; bases not matched to a gene: 14. CDR1 and CDR2 (germline): SNHLY, FYNNEI. The CDR3, as DNA: TGTGCCAGCAGGAGTTTAGCGGGAGGGCCCACTTATGGGGAGCTGTTTTTT. Translating gives CASRSLAGGPTYGELFF.

In this sample, this clone turned up many times. The V gene is TRBV5-1, the J gene TRBJ1-5; TRBD1 might be the D (6 bases). The length of the CDR3 is 14 residues. Germline V lookup: CDR1 SGHRS, CDR2 YFSETQ. V lost 0 bases and J lost 4, with 8 bases in between. In DNA form, the CDR3 reads TGCGCCAGCAGCTTGGGGGGGCGGAATCAGCCCCAGCATTTT. It specifies CASSLGGRNQPQHF.

In its sample, this clone was seen many times. This chain joins TRBV7-9 and TRBJ2-4, with 7 bases matching TRBD2. Germline V gene lookup returns CDR1 SEHNR and CDR2 FQNEAQ (reference sequence). Trimming removed 3 bases from V and 6 bases from J; junction bases left unmatched: 14. The CDR3 length is 17 residues. The CDR3 DNA reads as TGTGCCAGCAGCTTTTCAGGGCCTTCGGGGGGAGGAAACATTCAGTACTTC. Translation gives CASSFSGPSGGGNIQYF.